The 11 T cell receptor beta chains below come from one sample, sequenced in a study of T cell repertoires in cytomegalovirus infection. TCRdb reanalysed the reads using MiXCR and keeps one entry per CDR3 protein. The sample holds around 740,000 distinct CDR3 sequences; 35% are singletons and the top ten take 2.8%. The material sequenced was PBMCs. The receptor set was obtained from a human donor in good health (CMV status not recorded). Some clones in this sample may be carry-over from other donors' samples.

The V gene is TRBV29-1, the J gene TRBJ2-3; 13 bases fit TRBD2. Trimming removed 3 bases from V and 2 bases from J; junction bases left unmatched: 5. Germline lookup yields CDR1 SQVTM and CDR2 ANQGSEA. The CDR3 runs to 16 residues. The chain's CDR3 is CSVDGLAGVHTDTQYF. CDR3 sequence (DNA): TGCAGCGTTGATGGACTAGCGGGAGTGCACACAGATACGCAGTATTTT.

J is TRBJ2-7 and V is TRBV5-5, with a weak D call TRBD1 (5 bases). Trimming removed 2 bases at V and 0 bases at J, with 15 bases between. CDR3 length: 16 residues. Germline V gene lookup returns CDR1 SGHKS and CDR2 YYEKEE (reference sequence). The CDR3 spells CASSFRSDTLSYEQYF. DNA of the CDR3: TGTGCCAGCAGCTTCAGGTCGGACACCCTCTCCTACGAGCAGTACTTC. The whole variable domain, remainder taken from reference TRBV5-5 and TRBJ2-7, is DAGVTQSPTHLIKTRGQQVTLRCSPISGHKSVSWYQQVLGQGPQFIFQYYEKEERGRGNFPDRFSARQFPNYSSELNVNALLLGDSALYLCASSFRSDTLSYEQYFGPGTRLTVT.

This chain links TRBV12-5 with TRBJ2-6; 8 nucleotides agree with TRBD1. The germline V gene has CDR1 LGHNT and CDR2 FRNRAP. CDR3 length: 14 residues. V dropped 9 bases and J dropped 1; count of bases not matched to a gene: 2. For the CDR3, the DNA is TGTGCTAGGACAGGGGAATCTGGGGCCAACGTCCTGACTTTC. As protein: CARTGESGANVLTF.

In regard to this clonotype: The CDR3 does not close with the conserved phenylalanine or tryptophan, likely indicating a read error. This chain uses TRBV12-3 or TRBV12-4 with TRBJ2-7; 7 nucleotides line up with TRBD2. This CDR3 contains 15 residues. The V gene end was trimmed by 3 bases and the J gene end by 0 bases; junction bases not matched to a gene: 5. The CDR3 DNA follows: TGTGCCAGCAGTTTCGGGGGGAGCAGCTCCTACGAGCAGTACTTA. Translated: CASSFGGSSSYEQYL.

This clonotype was observed at least ten times. The chain employs TRBV27 and TRBJ1-2; D is possibly TRBD1 (5 bases). The V and J ends lost 3 bases and 8 bases respectively, with 13 bases between them. The CDR3 contains 13 residues. CDR1 and CDR2 from the germline V gene are MNHEY and SMNVEV (reference sequence). The CDR3 DNA follows: TGTGCCAGCAGTTTCTTGACTCGGGGGGGCTACACCTTC. Protein sequence: CASSFLTRGGYTF.

V usage is TRBV19 and J usage is TRBJ2-1; 9 bases line up with TRBD2. After removal of 6 bases from V and 1 base from J, the junction contained 4 bases not matched to a gene. The CDR3 contains 15 residues. Germline values: CDR1 LNHDA, CDR2 SQIVND (reference sequence). In nucleotides, the CDR3 is TGTGCCAGTAGACAGACTAGCGGTTCCTACAATGAGCAGTTCTTC. The encoded protein is CASRQTSGSYNEQFF.

The genes are TRBV20-1 and TRBJ1-1; D unresolved. This CDR3 comprises 14 residues. The germline V and J ends were trimmed by 6 bases and 1 base, with 15 bases remaining between them. Germline assignment: CDR1 DFQATT and CDR2 SNEGSKA (reference sequence). The CDR3 bases are TGCAGTGCGCCCATCCGGCTGGGGAACACTGAAGCTTTCTTT. This codes for CSAPIRLGNTEAFF.

V usage is TRBV19 and J usage is TRBJ2-7; D is perhaps TRBD2 (5 bases). CDR3 length: 15 amino acids. V lost 5 bases to trimming and J lost 5 bases, with 19 bases between them. CDR1 is LNHDA, CDR2 SQIVND, per germline (reference sequence). In DNA form, the CDR3 reads TGTGCCAGTAGTCCCGGCAGTTCAGCGGCCCACGAGCAGTACTTC. Its translation is CASSPGSSAAHEQYF.

The chain uses TRBV24-1 and TRBJ1-2; D gene uncertain. From germline, CDR1 is KGHDR and CDR2 SFDVKD. The CDR3 is 10 amino acids. Trimming shortened V by 8 bases and J by 3 bases, and 3 bases separated the two germline ends. The CDR3, as DNA: TGTGCCACCAACCACTATGGCTACACCTTC. It yields the protein CATNHYGYTF.

The genes are TRBV19 and TRBJ2-1; a possible D gene is TRBD2 (5 bases). Trimming pared 4 bases from V and 9 bases from J, leaving 13 bases between. Looked up from germline, CDR1 is LNHDA and CDR2 is SQIVND (reference sequence). CDR3 length: 13 amino acids. CDR3 DNA sequence: TGTGCCAGTAGTAAGCGACCCCGGGGTGAGCAGTTCTTC. Amino acid sequence: CASSKRPRGEQFF. The full variable domain, with the rest looked up from reference TRBV19 and TRBJ2-1, is DGGITQSPKYLFRKEGQNVTLSCEQNLNHDAMYWYRQDPGQGLRLIYYSQIVNDFQKGDIAEGYSVSREKKESFPLTVTSAQKNPTAFYLCASSKRPRGEQFFGPGTRLTVL.

The CDR3 here is CSAPRRGAGELFF. The CDR3 bases are TGCAGTGCCCCGCGGCGGGGGGCCGGGGAGCTGTTTTTT. The chain recombines TRBV20-1 with TRBJ2-2; the match to TRBD2 covers 8 bases. This CDR3 is built from 13 residues. CDR1 and CDR2 (germline): DFQATT, SNEGSKA (reference sequence). The V and J ends lost 6 bases and 6 bases, in that order; junction bases with no gene match: 6.